This T cell receptor beta chain was captured in a study of identical twins' blood T cells. TCR cDNA libraries came from RNA via a modified published protocol. MiXCR, applied by TCRdb to the 5' RACE reads, yields one record per CDR3 protein. The sample yields about 370,000 distinct CDR3 sequences, about 28% seen once. This clonotype was recorded a few times. Germline lookup yields CDR1 SEHNR and CDR2 FQNEAQ (reference sequence). This CDR3 has 14 residues. The three twin pairs were reared together, likely meeting the same infections. Material for sequencing was PBMCs. V and J are TRBV7-9 and TRBJ2-5; 8 positions agree with TRBD2. The clonotype originates from a woman aged 18 to 50 in good health. The CDR3 region is CAYSWREAQETQYF. The CDR3 coding sequence is TGTGCTTACTCTTGGCGGGAGGCCCAAGAGACCCAGTACTTC.